This T cell receptor beta chain was retrieved from a study of CD4+ T cells in melanoma. General observations from the study: CD8+ T cell, macrophage and B cell function reportedly correlated with neoantigen-specific CD4+ T cells. Neoantigen-specific CD4+ T cells in melanoma reportedly had diverse differentiation states.

This clone has just one count. Its antigen is still unknown. TCRdb keeps only in-frame clones here, not all; method: immunoSEQ multiplex PCR. The data contain 110,000 to 150,000 clones, nearly 95% of them singletons. The clonotype comes from a human donor with melanoma.

The DNA for the CDR3 is TGTGCCAGCAGCTACGGAACTTCCTACGAGCAGTACTTC. As protein: CASSYGTSYEQYF. The rearrangement joins TRBV7-2 to TRBJ2-7; D is ambiguous. Germline loops: CDR1 SGHTA, CDR2 FQGNSA. The length of the CDR3 is 13 residues. V lost 4 bases, J lost 1 base, and 8 bases lay in between.